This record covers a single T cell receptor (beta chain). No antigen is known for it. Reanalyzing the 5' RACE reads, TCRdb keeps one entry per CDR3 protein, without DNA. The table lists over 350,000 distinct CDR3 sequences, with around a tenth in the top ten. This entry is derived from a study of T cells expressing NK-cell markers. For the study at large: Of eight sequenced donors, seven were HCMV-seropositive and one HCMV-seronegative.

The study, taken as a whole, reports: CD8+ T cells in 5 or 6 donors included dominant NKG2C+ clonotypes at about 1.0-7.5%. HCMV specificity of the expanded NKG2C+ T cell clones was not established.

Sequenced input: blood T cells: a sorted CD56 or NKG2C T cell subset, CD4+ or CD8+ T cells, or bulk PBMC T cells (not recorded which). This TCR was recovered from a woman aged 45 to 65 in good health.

The CDR3 spells CSVRGGLAGNNEQFF. The rearrangement links TRBV29-1 to TRBJ2-1; TCRdb names TRBD2, which stays unverified in the absence of DNA. Looked up from germline, CDR1 is SQVTM and CDR2 is ANQGSEA. The CDR3 extends over 15 amino acids.